The 19 T cell receptor beta chains presented below share a single source sample, sequenced in a study of shared clonotypes between healthy human individuals. TCRdb keeps only in-frame clones here, not all; method: immunoSEQ multiplex PCR. This table holds 980,000 or so clones, 70% to 85% found once. The specimen was memory CD4+ T cells sorted from blood. Subset of the sample: CD45RA-negative fraction. These receptors originate from a man younger than 35 in good health.

The rearrangement joins TRBV27 to TRBJ1-3; no clear D gene. The V gene lost 5 bases and the J gene lost 7 bases, with 12 bases spanning the gap. Germline CDR1 reads MNHEY; CDR2 reads SMNVEV (reference sequence). The CDR3 length is 13 residues. The CDR3 sequence is CASSPRAGNTIYF. DNA of the CDR3: TGTGCCAGCAGTCCGAGGGCGGGCAACACCATATATTTT.

V is TRBV2 and J is TRBJ2-2; 9 bases map to TRBD2. Trimming at V came to 3 bases and at J to 6 bases, leaving 8 bases not matched to a gene. Germline V gene lookup returns CDR1 SNHLY and CDR2 FYNNEI. The CDR3 is made up of 16 amino acids. In DNA, the CDR3 is TGTGCCAGCAGTGACGAGGGACTAGCTTGGGCCGGGGAGCTGTTTTTT. It translates to CASSDEGLAWAGELFF.

This chain connects TRBV7-2 to TRBJ2-5; 14 bases agree with TRBD2. The CDR3 runs 17 residues. The germline V gene has CDR1 SGHTA and CDR2 FQGNSA. V was clipped by 4 bases and J by 5 bases; unmatched bases: 9. The CDR3 reads CASSSGTSGSIVETQYF. The CDR3 region has the DNA TGTGCCAGCAGCTCCGGGACTAGCGGGAGTATCGTCGAGACCCAGTACTTC.

V and J are TRBV7-6 and TRBJ2-1; possibly TRBD1 for D (6 bases). The length of the CDR3 is 16 residues. Germline V lookup: CDR1 SGHVS, CDR2 FNYEAQ. V dropped 5 bases and J dropped 0 bases, with 14 bases sitting between them. In nucleotides, the CDR3 is TGTGCCAGCAGCGGCTCCCAGGGGAGCTCCTACAATGAGCAGTTCTTC. As protein: CASSGSQGSSYNEQFF.

This chain uses TRBV2 with TRBJ2-7; 8 bases map to TRBD2. From germline, CDR1 is SNHLY and CDR2 FYNNEI. The V gene end was trimmed by 8 bases and the J gene end by 3 bases; junction bases not matched to a gene: 12. The CDR3 runs to 15 residues. CDR3 DNA: TGTGCCAGCGTTCCTGACGGGACTAGATTCTACGAGCAGTACTTC. Translated, it gives CASVPDGTRFYEQYF.

Note on this clone: This may arise from a read error, as a much more abundant clone is one base away. Other nucleotide sequences from this sample produce the same CDR3. The V gene is TRBV7-2, the J gene TRBJ1-2; unclear D gene. The V end lost 0 bases, the J end lost 2 bases, and 4 bases lay between the germline ends. The CDR3 covers 13 residues. Germline V gives CDR1 SGHTA, CDR2 FQGNSA. The CDR3 here is CASSLAGNYGYTF. CDR3 bases: TGTGCCAGCAGCTTAGCAGGGAACTATGGCTACACCTTC.

The rearrangement links TRBV7-9 to TRBJ1-2, with a possible D match to TRBD1 (5 bases). Germline CDR1 reads SEHNR; CDR2 reads FQNEAQ (reference sequence). The CDR3 runs 12 residues. V dropped 1 base and J dropped 7 bases, with 7 bases sitting between them. The CDR3 is CASSLDGAGYTF. CDR3 coding DNA: TGTGCCAGCAGCTTAGACGGGGCTGGCTACACCTTC. The whole variable domain, filled in from reference TRBV7-9 and TRBJ1-2, reads DTGVSQNPRHKITKRGQNVTFRCDPISEHNRLYWYRQTLGQGPEFLTYFQNEAQLEKSRLLSDRFSAERPKGSFSTLEIQRTEQGDSAMYLCASSLDGAGYTFGSGTRLTVV.

In its sample, this clone was seen a few times. The J gene is TRBJ1-4, the V gene TRBV6-1; D is unresolved. The germline CDR1 and CDR2 sequences are MNHNS and SASEGT. CDR3 length: 14 amino acids. Trimming stripped 10 bases from V and 2 bases from J, with 14 bases between. The CDR3 DNA follows: TGTGCCACCCGGAGGGAGACTACTAATGAAAAACTGTTTTTT. Its protein is CATRRETTNEKLFF.

The gene calls are TRBV5-8 and TRBJ2-3, with 7 bases lining up with TRBD2. The CDR3 runs 17 residues. Germline-derived CDR1 and CDR2 are SGHTS and YDEGEE. J lost 2 bases, V lost 4 bases, and 13 bases had no gene match. DNA for the CDR3: TGTGCCAGCAGCCCGGGAGGCAAAAGCGGAATCACAGATACGCAGTATTTT. Translation gives CASSPGGKSGITDTQYF.

The chain uses TRBV5-1 and TRBJ2-2; 7 nucleotides agree with TRBD1. CDR1 is SGHRS, CDR2 YFSETQ, per germline. The CDR3 contains 15 residues. V shed 3 bases, J shed 4 bases, and the junction held 6 bases outside the gene matches. The CDR3 nucleotides read TGCGCCAGCAGCTATACAGGGGTCGGCACCGGGGAGCTGTTTTTT. It encodes CASSYTGVGTGELFF.

The V call is TRBV28, the J call TRBJ2-1, with 10 bases fitting TRBD2. The CDR3 length is 15 residues. V shed 7 bases and J 8 bases; nucleotides not matched to a gene: 11. Looked up from germline, CDR1 is MDHEN and CDR2 is SYDVKM. The DNA of the CDR3 is TGTGCCAGCACCCGGACTAGCGGACCCTCGGATGAGCAGTTCTTC. It is translated as CASTRTSGPSDEQFF.

The genes are TRBV5-1 and TRBJ2-7, with D hard to call. The V and J ends lost 1 base and 3 bases respectively, with 20 bases between them. This CDR3 comprises 17 residues. Germline CDR1 reads SGHRS; CDR2 reads YFSETQ. Written as DNA, the CDR3 is TGCGCCAGCAGCTTGTCGGGCTACGGAGCGTGGGGCTACGAGCAGTACTTC. Its translation is CASSLSGYGAWGYEQYF.

V gene TRBV5-1 combines with J gene TRBJ2-7, with 9 nucleotides matching TRBD1. Germline trimming cut 4 bases from V and 3 bases from J; bases unmatched to any gene: 5. The CDR3 contains 14 residues. Germline values: CDR1 SGHRS, CDR2 YFSETQ. The CDR3 loop is CASSPGTGIYEQYF. The CDR3 DNA sequence: TGCGCCAGCAGCCCCGGGACAGGGATCTACGAGCAGTACTTC. Based on the CDR3 plus reference TRBV5-1 and TRBJ2-7, the full variable domain is KAGVTQTPRYLIKTRGQQVTLSCSPISGHRSVSWYQQTPGQGLQFLFEYFSETQRNKGNFPGRFSGRQFSNSRSEMNVSTLELGDSALYLCASSPGTGIYEQYFGPGTRLTVT.

The chain combines TRBV6-5 with TRBJ1-5, with D possibly TRBD1 on 6 matching bases. CDR3 length: 14 amino acids. V was trimmed by 7 bases and J by 3 bases, leaving 13 bases between them. CDR1 is MNHEY, CDR2 SVGAGI, per germline. For the CDR3, the DNA is TGTGCCAGCAAACGGGGGCCAGACAATCAGCCCCAGCATTTT. Amino acids: CASKRGPDNQPQHF.

This clone was picked up one time. This chain joins TRBV10-3 and TRBJ2-3; 8 nucleotides align to TRBD2. This CDR3 is built from 14 residues. V lost 10 bases to trimming and J lost 0 bases; unmatched junction nucleotides: 6. Germline CDR1 ENHRY, CDR2 SYGVKD. The CDR3 loop reads CATSTSGSTDTQYF. Here the CDR3 DNA reads TGTGCCACCTCCACTAGCGGAAGCACAGATACGCAGTATTTT.

The chain combines TRBV10-3 with TRBJ1-4; D ambiguous. The V end lost 5 bases, the J end lost 7 bases, and 17 bases lay between the germline ends. CDR1 and CDR2 (germline): ENHRY, SYGVKD. The CDR3 has 15 amino acids. CDR3 sequence (DNA): TGTGCCATCAGTCGATCGGGTACGAGTGGTGAAAAACTGTTTTTT. Its protein product is CAISRSGTSGEKLFF.

As regards this clone: Other DNA sequences from this sample encode an identical CDR3 as well. The J gene is TRBJ1-2, the V gene TRBV18, with TRBD1 matching 7 bases. The J segment lost 3 bases and the V segment lost 3 bases, leaving 4 bases of the junction unmatched. The CDR3 totals 14 residues. CDR1 KGHSH and CDR2 LQKENI come from the germline V gene. CDR3 DNA: TGTGCCAGCTCACCGAGGCAGGGGGACTATGGCTACACCTTC. Translating gives CASSPRQGDYGYTF.

In DNA, the CDR3 is TGTGCCAGCAGCTTAGTGTGGGCAGGAGAGACCCAGTACTTC. Encoded protein: CASSLVWAGETQYF. The gene calls are TRBV7-2 and TRBJ2-5, with unresolved D. This CDR3 is built from 14 residues. V was pared by 1 base and J by 4 bases, with 10 bases between. CDR1 and CDR2 (germline): SGHTA, FQGNSA.

CDR3 residues: CAWDRTGLVYEQYF. For the CDR3, the DNA is TGTGCCTGGGATCGGACAGGCCTTGTCTACGAGCAGTACTTC. The V and J genes are TRBV30 and TRBJ2-7; the match to TRBD1 covers 7 bases. The CDR3 is 14 amino acids. V was clipped by 5 bases and J by 3 bases; unmatched bases: 10. The germline CDR1 and CDR2 sequences are GTSNPN and SVGIG (reference sequence).